The 27 T cell receptor beta chains given below trace back to one sample, sequenced in a study of T cell changes during pregnancy in multiple sclerosis. TCRdb keeps only in-frame clones here, not all; method: immunoSEQ multiplex PCR. The sample holds 50,000 or so clones, about 92% seen once. The sequences come from CD4+ T cells from peripheral blood mononuclear cells, collected after pregnancy. The receptors derive from a female donor with multiple sclerosis, enrolled in a pregnancy study.

The rearrangement links TRBV4-3 to TRBJ2-2; 8 nucleotides match TRBD2. This CDR3 has 17 amino acids. J gave up 0 bases and V 5 bases, and 8 bases lay outside the gene matches. Germline CDR1 and CDR2: LGHNA and YSLEER. CDR3 bases: TGCGCCAGCAGCGAAAGGGTAGCGGGGACGAACACCGGGGAGCTGTTTTTT. Its translation is CASSERVAGTNTGELFF.

V gene TRBV18 combines with J gene TRBJ1-1; TRBD1 might be the D (6 bases). The CDR3 contains 15 residues. Germline V gene sequence: CDR1 KGHSH, CDR2 LQKENI. V lost 0 bases, J lost 3 bases, and 11 bases lay in between. CDR3: CASSPPQGLHTEAFF. The CDR3 DNA reads TGTGCCAGCTCACCACCTCAGGGGCTGCACACTGAAGCTTTCTTT.

The rearrangement links TRBV30 to TRBJ1-1; 9 bases fit TRBD1. Per the germline V gene, CDR1 is GTSNPN and CDR2 is SVGIG (reference sequence). V lost 2 bases, J lost 4 bases, and 5 bases stayed unmatched. This CDR3 region has 14 residues. The CDR3 region is CAWSPGTGSTEAFF. The CDR3 coding sequence is TGTGCCTGGAGTCCGGGGACAGGGAGCACTGAAGCTTTCTTT.

This clone has a single count. The chain is built from TRBV2 and TRBJ2-2; no reliable D call. V lost 8 bases, J lost 1 base, and 8 bases lay in between. CDR1 is SNHLY, CDR2 FYNNEI, per germline. The CDR3 length is 13 residues. CDR3 loop: CASRALNTGELFF. CDR3 bases: TGTGCCAGCCGCGCCTTGAACACCGGGGAGCTGTTTTTT. Looking up the rest from reference TRBV2 and TRBJ2-2 gives the full variable domain: EPEVTQTPSHQVTQMGQEVILRCVPISNHLYFYWYRQILGQKVEFLVSFYNNEISEKSEIFDDQFSVERPDGSNFTLKIRSTKLEDSAMYFCASRALNTGELFFGEGSRLTVL.

This clone was found once. The chain links TRBV10-2 to TRBJ2-2, with D perhaps matching TRBD2 (6 bases). The CDR3 is 15 amino acids. Trimming stripped 3 bases from V and 5 bases from J, with 13 bases between. CDR1 is WSHSY and CDR2 is SAAADI in the germline V gene. CDR3 residues: CASSEKGAGTGELFF. In nucleotides, the CDR3 is TGCGCCAGCAGTGAAAAGGGCGCGGGGACCGGGGAGCTGTTTTTT.

J is TRBJ2-5 and V is TRBV7-2; 7 nucleotides agree with TRBD2. V trimming: 1 base; J trimming: 1 base; junction bases outside the gene matches: 6. The CDR3 is made up of 16 amino acids. Germline CDR1 is SGHTA and CDR2 is FQGNSA. In DNA form, the CDR3 reads TGTGCCAGCAGCTTAGTTCCGGGAGGTGTCCAAGAGACCCAGTACTTC. This encodes CASSLVPGGVQETQYF.

This clone was found many times. The chain employs TRBV28 and TRBJ1-1; D uncertain. The CDR3 is 14 residues long. The germline V gene encodes CDR1 MDHEN and CDR2 SYDVKM. With 7 bases removed from V and 0 bases from J, the gap between germline ends came to 12 bases. CDR3 in DNA: TGTGCCAGCATTGAGGCCGCGGTGAACACTGAAGCTTTCTTT. This sequence encodes CASIEAAVNTEAFF.

Notes on this clone: Germline and junction disagree at one end, which may indicate a read error. Other nucleotide sequences in the sample specify the same CDR3. The chain joins TRBV7-2 to TRBJ2-5, with TRBD2 as a possible D gene (7 bases). There are 15 residues in the CDR3. Germline V lookup: CDR1 SGHTA, CDR2 FQGNSA. As DNA, the CDR3 is TGTGCCAGCAGCTTAGGGTGGGGGGGCGAAGAGACTCAGTACTTC. Encoded protein: CASSLGWGGEETQYF.

V and J are TRBV7-2 and TRBJ2-6; 12 nucleotides align to TRBD2. Losses at the gene ends were 4 bases for V and 0 bases for J; bases not matched to a gene: 4. CDR1 is SGHTA and CDR2 is FQGNSA in the germline V gene. The CDR3 spans 18 residues. As DNA, the CDR3 is TGTGCCAGCAGCTCACTAGCGGGAGGCATCTCTGGGGCCAACGTCCTGACTTTC. This sequence encodes CASSSLAGGISGANVLTF.

This chain links TRBV28 with TRBJ1-5, with 9 bases identical to TRBD1. This CDR3 is 14 amino acids long. Losses at the gene ends were 10 bases for V and 1 base for J; bases not matched to a gene: 5. Germline CDR1 and CDR2: MDHEN and SYDVKM. The CDR3 loop reads CAIKQGASNQPQHF. The CDR3 nucleotides read TGTGCCATCAAACAGGGGGCCAGCAATCAGCCCCAGCATTTT.

V usage is TRBV18 and J usage is TRBJ1-1; D gene unclear. Trimming left V 2 bases short and J 4 bases short, with 17 bases between. The CDR3 spans 16 residues. Germline CDR1 reads KGHSH; CDR2 reads LQKENI. CDR3 coding DNA: TGTGCCAGCTCACCAGCGAGACACAGAGGGCTCACTGAAGCTTTCTTT. This codes for CASSPARHRGLTEAFF.

The rearrangement uses TRBV29-1 and TRBJ1-2; 8 nucleotides match TRBD1. With 3 bases clipped from V and 8 bases from J, the junction kept 14 bases outside the gene matches. The CDR3 runs to 15 residues. Germline lookup yields CDR1 SQVTM and CDR2 ANQGSEA. The CDR3 DNA follows: TGCAGCGTTGAGAGGGACAGGAGACTACTAACGGGCTACACCTTC. Translating it yields CSVERDRRLLTGYTF.

V usage is TRBV9 and J usage is TRBJ1-4; D is uncertain. This CDR3 contains 14 residues. Trimming cost V 0 bases and J 8 bases, with 11 bases left between them. Germline CDR1 and CDR2: SGDLS and YYNGEE. The CDR3 DNA is TGTGCCAGCAGCGTAGGGGTTGGAGGAGAAAAACTGTTTTTT. Translating it yields CASSVGVGGEKLFF.

The chain links TRBV4-1 to TRBJ2-2; D is undetermined. Germline loops: CDR1 MGHRA, CDR2 YSYEKL. V dropped 4 bases and J dropped 4 bases, with 16 bases sitting between them. The CDR3 contains 16 residues. The CDR3 DNA is TGCGCCAGCAGCCTCACGAGGCTTTTGATCACCGGGGAGCTGTTTTTT. Amino acids: CASSLTRLLITGELFF.

V and J are TRBV19 and TRBJ1-2; TRBD1 aligns across 7 bases. Germline trimming cut 5 bases from V and 2 bases from J; bases unmatched to any gene: 14. The length of the CDR3 is 17 residues. Germline V gene lookup returns CDR1 LNHDA and CDR2 SQIVND (reference sequence). CDR3 sequence reads: CASSQGTVGDSNYGYTF. The CDR3 coding sequence is TGTGCCAGTAGTCAAGGGACAGTCGGTGATTCGAACTATGGCTACACCTTC. Together with reference TRBV19 and TRBJ1-2, the CDR3 gives the full variable domain: DGGITQSPKYLFRKEGQNVTLSCEQNLNHDAMYWYRQDPGQGLRLIYYSQIVNDFQKGDIAEGYSVSREKKESFPLTVTSAQKNPTAFYLCASSQGTVGDSNYGYTFGSGTRLTVV.

The genes are TRBV27 and TRBJ2-1; 10 bases agree with TRBD2. J was trimmed by 4 bases and V by 4 bases; bases with no gene match: 10. From germline, CDR1 is MNHEY and CDR2 SMNVEV (reference sequence). This CDR3 comprises 17 residues. The CDR3 DNA reads as TGTGCCAGCAGTTCAGCGAGTAAGCGGGGGGGGTACAATGAGCAGTTCTTC. Translating gives CASSSASKRGGYNEQFF.

In DNA, the CDR3 is TGCGCCAGCAGCTTAGAAACAAACACTGAAGCTTTCTTT. It translates to CASSLETNTEAFF. The V and J genes are TRBV5-1 and TRBJ1-1; D gene unclear. CDR1 is SGHRS and CDR2 is YFSETQ in the germline V gene. The CDR3 spans 13 residues. Trimming took 2 bases from V and 2 from J, leaving 7 bases between them.

The chain uses TRBV6-1 and TRBJ1-5; 11 bases agree with TRBD1. Germline values: CDR1 MNHNS, CDR2 SASEGT. This CDR3 region has 14 residues. J gave up 8 bases and V 8 bases, and 8 bases lay outside the gene matches. CDR3 DNA: TGTGCCAGCCGGGGACAGGGGGAGTTAAAGCCCCAGCATTTT. The encoded protein is CASRGQGELKPQHF.

The chain combines TRBV30 with TRBJ2-1, with D possibly matching TRBD1 (6 bases). The V and J ends lost 7 bases and 7 bases respectively, with 11 bases between them. CDR1 GTSNPN and CDR2 SVGIG come from the germline V gene (reference sequence). This CDR3 has 11 residues. The CDR3 DNA reads as TGTGCCTCAAAAAGGGGGAATGAGCAGTTCTTC. Translating gives CASKRGNEQFF.

The chain has TRBV6-5 and TRBJ2-7; possibly TRBD2 for D (6 bases). V was pared by 5 bases and J by 7 bases, with 18 bases between. CDR1 MNHEY and CDR2 SVGAGI come from the germline V gene. CDR3 length equals 14 residues. This chain's CDR3 is CASSPRSVGGEQYF. CDR3 sequence (DNA): TGTGCCAGCAGTCCCCGGTCCGTGGGGGGAGAGCAGTACTTC.

V usage is TRBV6-1 and J usage is TRBJ2-2; perhaps TRBD2 as D (5 bases). V was trimmed by 2 bases and J by 3 bases, leaving 10 bases between them. The CDR3 totals 15 residues. Per germline, CDR1 MNHNS and CDR2 SASEGT. The CDR3 DNA follows: TGTGCCAGCAGTGAAATCGAGGGTCACACCGGGGAGCTGTTTTTT. It translates to CASSEIEGHTGELFF.

This clone was detected only once. The gene calls are TRBV7-2 and TRBJ2-1, with 11 bases fitting TRBD2. The CDR3 is 17 residues long. V lost 5 bases, J lost 9 bases, and 15 bases stayed unmatched. CDR1 and CDR2 (germline): SGHTA, FQGNSA. This CDR3 reads CASSPTALGLAGGEQFF. The DNA of the CDR3 is TGTGCCAGCAGCCCTACGGCCCTTGGGCTAGCGGGAGGTGAGCAGTTCTTC.

The chain links TRBV2 to TRBJ1-5, with D maybe TRBD1 (5 bases). The V end lost 4 bases, the J end lost 2 bases, and 9 bases lay between the germline ends. This CDR3 is 14 amino acids long. Germline loops: CDR1 SNHLY, CDR2 FYNNEI. CDR3 DNA: TGTGCCAGCAGTGTAGTAGGGGGCAATCAGCCCCAGCATTTT. Translating it yields CASSVVGGNQPQHF. Variable domain in full (rest from reference TRBV2 and TRBJ1-5): EPEVTQTPSHQVTQMGQEVILRCVPISNHLYFYWYRQILGQKVEFLVSFYNNEISEKSEIFDDQFSVERPDGSNFTLKIRSTKLEDSAMYFCASSVVGGNQPQHFGDGTRLSIL.

V gene TRBV19 combines with J gene TRBJ1-4; 9 bases align to TRBD1. CDR3 length: 12 amino acids. Germline loops: CDR1 LNHDA, CDR2 SQIVND (reference sequence). V trimming: 6 bases; J trimming: 8 bases; junction bases outside the gene matches: 1. The CDR3 loop is CASRDRGEKLFF. The CDR3 nucleotides are TGTGCCAGTAGGGACAGGGGCGAAAAACTGTTTTTT.

The chain joins TRBV5-1 to TRBJ2-3, with TRBD1 matching over 10 bases. Germline CDR1 SGHRS, CDR2 YFSETQ. Germline trimming cut 5 bases from V and 4 bases from J; bases unmatched to any gene: 4. The CDR3 has 14 amino acids. CDR3 bases: TGCGCCAGCAGGAGGGACAGGGGAGCAGATACGCAGTATTTT. Residues: CASRRDRGADTQYF.

In the case of this clone: This specimen includes other DNA sequences encoding the same CDR3. This chain connects TRBV29-1 to TRBJ2-3; 14 nucleotides align to TRBD2. The V gene end was trimmed by 6 bases and the J gene end by 6 bases; junction bases not matched to a gene: 5. This CDR3 spans 14 amino acids. Germline-derived CDR1 and CDR2 are SQVTM and ANQGSEA. CDR3 protein: CSVGLAGVPDTQYF. The CDR3 DNA reads TGCAGCGTGGGACTAGCGGGAGTTCCGGATACGCAGTATTTT.

The chain has TRBV10-2 and TRBJ2-3; 10 nucleotides match TRBD2. The CDR3 loop spans 15 amino acids. The germline V gene encodes CDR1 WSHSY and CDR2 SAAADI. Trimming at V came to 5 bases and at J to 1 base, leaving 3 bases not matched to a gene. CDR3 in amino acids: CASSNLAGGTDTQYF. The CDR3 DNA reads TGCGCCAGCAGTAATCTAGCGGGAGGCACAGATACGCAGTATTTT.